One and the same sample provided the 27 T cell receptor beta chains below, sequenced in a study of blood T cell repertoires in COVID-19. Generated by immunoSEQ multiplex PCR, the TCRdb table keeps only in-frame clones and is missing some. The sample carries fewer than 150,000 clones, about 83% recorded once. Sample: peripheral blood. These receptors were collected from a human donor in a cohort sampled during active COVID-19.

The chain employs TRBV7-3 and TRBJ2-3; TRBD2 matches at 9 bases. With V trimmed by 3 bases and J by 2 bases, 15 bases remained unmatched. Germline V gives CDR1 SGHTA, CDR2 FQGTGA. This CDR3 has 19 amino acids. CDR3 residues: CASSFATLRSGGTTDTQYF. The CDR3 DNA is TGTGCCAGCAGCTTCGCCACACTTCGGAGCGGGGGGACCACAGATACGCAGTATTTT.

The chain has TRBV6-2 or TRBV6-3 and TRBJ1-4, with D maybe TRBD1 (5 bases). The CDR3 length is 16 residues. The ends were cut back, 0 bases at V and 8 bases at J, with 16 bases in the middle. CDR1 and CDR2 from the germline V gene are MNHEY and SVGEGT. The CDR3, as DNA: TGTGCCAGCAGTTACTCGACGGGGACGCGGGGGGAAAAACTGTTTTTT. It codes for CASSYSTGTRGEKLFF.

CDR3 nucleotide sequence: TGCGCCAGCAGTACCGGGACAGTGCTTACCTACGAGCAGTACTTC. Amino acid sequence: CASSTGTVLTYEQYF. The V and J genes are TRBV5-1 and TRBJ2-7; 7 bases align to TRBD1. Trimming took 5 bases from V and 2 from J; bases not matched to a gene: 10. The germline CDR1 and CDR2 sequences are SGHRS and YFSETQ. This CDR3 spans 15 amino acids.

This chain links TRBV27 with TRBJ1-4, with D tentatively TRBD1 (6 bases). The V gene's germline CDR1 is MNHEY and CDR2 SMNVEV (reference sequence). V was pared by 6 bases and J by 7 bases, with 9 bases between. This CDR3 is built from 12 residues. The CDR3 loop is CASRGGGEKLFF. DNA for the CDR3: TGTGCCAGCAGAGGGGGTGGTGAAAAACTGTTTTTT.

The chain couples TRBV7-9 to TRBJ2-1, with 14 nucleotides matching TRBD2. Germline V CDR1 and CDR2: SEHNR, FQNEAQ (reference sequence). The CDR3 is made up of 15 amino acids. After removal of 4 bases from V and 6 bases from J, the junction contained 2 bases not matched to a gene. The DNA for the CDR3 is TGTGCCAGCAGCTCCGGACTAGCGGGGGGCAATGAGCAGTTCTTC. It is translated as CASSSGLAGGNEQFF.

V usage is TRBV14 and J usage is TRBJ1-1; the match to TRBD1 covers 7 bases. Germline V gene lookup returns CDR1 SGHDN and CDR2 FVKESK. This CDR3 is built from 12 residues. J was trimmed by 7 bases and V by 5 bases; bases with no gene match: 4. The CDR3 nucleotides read TGTGCCAGCAGCTTGACAGGGCTTGAAGCTTTCTTT. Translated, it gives CASSLTGLEAFF.

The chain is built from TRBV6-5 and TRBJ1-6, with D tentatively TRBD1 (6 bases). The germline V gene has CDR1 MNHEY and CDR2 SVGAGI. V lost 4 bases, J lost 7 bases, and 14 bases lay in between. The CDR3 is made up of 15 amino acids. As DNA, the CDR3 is TGTGCCAGCAGTTCAGGGGCGCGCGGGAATTCACCCCTCCACTTT. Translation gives CASSSGARGNSPLHF.

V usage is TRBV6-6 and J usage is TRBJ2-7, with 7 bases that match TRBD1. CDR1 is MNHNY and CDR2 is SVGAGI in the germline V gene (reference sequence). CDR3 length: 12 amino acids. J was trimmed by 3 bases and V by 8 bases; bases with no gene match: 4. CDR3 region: CASEGAHYEQYF. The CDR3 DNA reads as TGTGCCAGCGAGGGGGCACACTACGAGCAGTACTTC.

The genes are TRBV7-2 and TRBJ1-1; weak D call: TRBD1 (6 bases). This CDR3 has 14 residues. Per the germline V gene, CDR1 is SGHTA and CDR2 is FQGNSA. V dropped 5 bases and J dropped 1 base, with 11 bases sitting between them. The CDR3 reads CASSVTGPNTEAFF. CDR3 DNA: TGTGCCAGCAGCGTCACAGGGCCGAACACTGAAGCTTTCTTT.

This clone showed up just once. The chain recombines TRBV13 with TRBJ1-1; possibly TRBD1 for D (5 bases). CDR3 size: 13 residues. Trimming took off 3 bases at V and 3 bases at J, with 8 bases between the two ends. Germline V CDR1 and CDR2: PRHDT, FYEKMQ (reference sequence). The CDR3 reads CASSFTGDTEAFF. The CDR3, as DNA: TGTGCCAGCAGCTTTACAGGAGACACTGAAGCTTTCTTT.

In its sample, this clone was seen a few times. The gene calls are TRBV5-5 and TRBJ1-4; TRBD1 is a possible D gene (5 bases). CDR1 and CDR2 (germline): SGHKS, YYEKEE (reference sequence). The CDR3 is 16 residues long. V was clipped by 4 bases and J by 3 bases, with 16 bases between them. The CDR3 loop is CASSLWAGGPNEKLFF. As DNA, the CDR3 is TGTGCCAGCAGCCTCTGGGCCGGGGGTCCTAATGAAAAACTGTTTTTT. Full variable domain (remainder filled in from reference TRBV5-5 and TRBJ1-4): DAGVTQSPTHLIKTRGQQVTLRCSPISGHKSVSWYQQVLGQGPQFIFQYYEKEERGRGNFPDRFSARQFPNYSSELNVNALLLGDSALYLCASSLWAGGPNEKLFFGSGTQLSVL.

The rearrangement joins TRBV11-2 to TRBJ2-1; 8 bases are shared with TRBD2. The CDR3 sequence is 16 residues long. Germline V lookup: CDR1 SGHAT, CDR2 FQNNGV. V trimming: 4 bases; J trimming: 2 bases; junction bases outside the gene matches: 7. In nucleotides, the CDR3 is TGTGCCAGCAGCTATAAATCTAGCGGGCCCTACAATGAGCAGTTCTTC. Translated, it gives CASSYKSSGPYNEQFF.

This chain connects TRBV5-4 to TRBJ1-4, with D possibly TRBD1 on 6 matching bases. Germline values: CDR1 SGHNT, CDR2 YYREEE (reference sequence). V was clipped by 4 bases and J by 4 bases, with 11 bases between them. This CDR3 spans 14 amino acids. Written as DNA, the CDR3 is TGTGCCAGCAGCGTAGACAGGTTTAATGAAAAACTGTTTTTT. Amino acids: CASSVDRFNEKLFF.

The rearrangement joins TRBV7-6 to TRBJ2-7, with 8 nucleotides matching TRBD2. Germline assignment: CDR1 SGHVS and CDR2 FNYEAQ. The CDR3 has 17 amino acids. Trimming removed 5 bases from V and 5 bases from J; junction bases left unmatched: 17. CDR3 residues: CASSPIRVAGGGNEQYF. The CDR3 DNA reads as TGTGCCAGCAGCCCTATCAGGGTCGCGGGGGGCGGGAACGAGCAGTACTTC.

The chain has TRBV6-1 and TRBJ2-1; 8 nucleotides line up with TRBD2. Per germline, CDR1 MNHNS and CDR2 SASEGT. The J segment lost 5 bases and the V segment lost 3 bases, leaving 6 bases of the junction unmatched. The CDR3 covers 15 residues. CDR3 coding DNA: TGTGCCAGCAGTGACCCGGGGGGGCCCAACAATGAGCAGTTCTTC. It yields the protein CASSDPGGPNNEQFF.

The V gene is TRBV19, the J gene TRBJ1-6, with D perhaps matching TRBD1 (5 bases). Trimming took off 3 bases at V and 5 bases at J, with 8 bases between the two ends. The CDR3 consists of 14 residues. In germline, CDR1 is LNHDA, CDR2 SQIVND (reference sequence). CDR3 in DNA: TGTGCCAGTAGTATCAGGGAAAATAATTCACCCCTCCACTTT. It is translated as CASSIRENNSPLHF.

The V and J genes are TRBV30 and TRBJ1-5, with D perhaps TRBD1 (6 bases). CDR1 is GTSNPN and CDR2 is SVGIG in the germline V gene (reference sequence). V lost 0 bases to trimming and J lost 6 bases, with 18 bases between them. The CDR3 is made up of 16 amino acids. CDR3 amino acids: CAWSVIQGVGGQPQHF. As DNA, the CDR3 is TGTGCCTGGAGTGTTATACAGGGAGTAGGCGGTCAGCCCCAGCATTTT.

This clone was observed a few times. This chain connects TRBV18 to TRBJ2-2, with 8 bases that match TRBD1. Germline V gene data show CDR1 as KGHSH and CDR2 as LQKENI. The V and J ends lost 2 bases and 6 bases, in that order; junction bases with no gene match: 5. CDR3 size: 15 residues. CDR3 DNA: TGTGCCAGCTCACCATCACCAGGGGGCTCCGGGGAGCTGTTTTTT. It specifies CASSPSPGGSGELFF.

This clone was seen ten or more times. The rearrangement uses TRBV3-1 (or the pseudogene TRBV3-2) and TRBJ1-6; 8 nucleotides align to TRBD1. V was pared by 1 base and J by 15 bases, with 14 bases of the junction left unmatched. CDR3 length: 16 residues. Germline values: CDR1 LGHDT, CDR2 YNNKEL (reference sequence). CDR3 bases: TGTGCCAGCAGCCAAGCATCCGGGACAGGACACCGTAACCTCCACTTT. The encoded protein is CASSQASGTGHRNLHF.

The chain's CDR3 is CASSLKSRTDTQYF. The CDR3 DNA reads TGTGCCAGCAGCTTAAAATCGCGGACAGATACGCAGTATTTT. The J gene is TRBJ2-3, the V gene TRBV7-3; no definite D call. CDR3 length: 14 residues. Deletions cut 1 base from V and 3 bases from J, with 8 bases between. Looked up from germline, CDR1 is SGHTA and CDR2 is FQGTGA.

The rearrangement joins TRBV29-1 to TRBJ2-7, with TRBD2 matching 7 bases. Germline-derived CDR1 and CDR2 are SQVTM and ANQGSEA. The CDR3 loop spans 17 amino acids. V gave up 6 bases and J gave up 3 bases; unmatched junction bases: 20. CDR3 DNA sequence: TGCAGCGTCGTGACTGCCATAGCTGGGACTACCTTCTACGAGCAGTACTTC. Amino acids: CSVVTAIAGTTFYEQYF.

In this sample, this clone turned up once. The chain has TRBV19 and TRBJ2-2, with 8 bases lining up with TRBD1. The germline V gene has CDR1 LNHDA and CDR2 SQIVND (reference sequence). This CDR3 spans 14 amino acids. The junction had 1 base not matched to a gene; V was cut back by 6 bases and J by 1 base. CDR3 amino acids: CASSDRGNTGELFF. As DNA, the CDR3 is TGTGCCAGTAGCGACAGGGGGAACACCGGGGAGCTGTTTTTT.

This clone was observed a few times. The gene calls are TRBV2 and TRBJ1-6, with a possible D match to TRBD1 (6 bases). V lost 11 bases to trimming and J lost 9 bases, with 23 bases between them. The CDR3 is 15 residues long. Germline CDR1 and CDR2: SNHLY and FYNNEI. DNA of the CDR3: TGTGCCGGCCGAAGGGCAGGGGCTTTGGCTTCACCCCTCCACTTT. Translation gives CAGRRAGALASPLHF. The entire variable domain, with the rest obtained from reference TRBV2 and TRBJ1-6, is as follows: EPEVTQTPSHQVTQMGQEVILRCVPISNHLYFYWYRQILGQKVEFLVSFYNNEISEKSEIFDDQFSVERPDGSNFTLKIRSTKLEDSAMYFCAGRRAGALASPLHFGNGTRLTVT.

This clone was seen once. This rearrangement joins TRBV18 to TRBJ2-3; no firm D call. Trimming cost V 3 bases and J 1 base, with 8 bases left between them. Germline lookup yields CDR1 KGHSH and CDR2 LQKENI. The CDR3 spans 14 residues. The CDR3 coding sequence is TGTGCCAGCTCACCGGCGACTGGCACAGATACGCAGTATTTT. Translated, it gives CASSPATGTDTQYF.

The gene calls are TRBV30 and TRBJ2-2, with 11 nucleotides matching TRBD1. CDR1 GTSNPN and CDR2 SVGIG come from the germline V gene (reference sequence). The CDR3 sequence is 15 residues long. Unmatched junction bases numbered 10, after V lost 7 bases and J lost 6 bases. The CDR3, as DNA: TGTGCCTCCGGACAGGGGGCAATGAGACCCGGGGAGCTGTTTTTT. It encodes CASGQGAMRPGELFF.

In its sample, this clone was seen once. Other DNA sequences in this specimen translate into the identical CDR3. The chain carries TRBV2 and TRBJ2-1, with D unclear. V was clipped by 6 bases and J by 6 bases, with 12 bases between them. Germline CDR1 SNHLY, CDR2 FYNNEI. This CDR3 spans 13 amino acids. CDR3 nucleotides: TGTGCCAGCAGCGGGTCCTCGGGCAATGAGCAGTTCTTC. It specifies CASSGSSGNEQFF.

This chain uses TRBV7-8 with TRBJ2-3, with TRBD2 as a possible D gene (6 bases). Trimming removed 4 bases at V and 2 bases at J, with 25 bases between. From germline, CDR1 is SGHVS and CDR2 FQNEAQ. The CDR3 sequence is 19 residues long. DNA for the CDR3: TGTGCCAGCAGCTCACCCGAGGAAGGTTCGCGGGGACCCACAGATACGCAGTATTTT. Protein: CASSSPEEGSRGPTDTQYF.